This T cell receptor beta chain was captured by sequencing in a study of blood T cell repertoires in COVID-19. Turning to the study itself: Samples taken during acute and convalescent COVID-19 were collected in the United States, Italy and Spain. T cells, B-cell-depleted T cells, or PBMCs supplied cDNA or gDNA.

The CDR3 runs 14 residues. From germline, CDR1 is LGHNA and CDR2 YSLEER. Trimming took 4 bases from V and 2 from J; bases not matched to a gene: 5. In the source study's methods: Counts of nucleated cells, estimated from reference gene primer amplification, were obtained. The method was immunoSEQ multiplex PCR; TCRdb's version includes in-frame clones alone and lacks a portion of them. From that table come the V and J calls and clone size; the DNA was used to work out D and trimming. The sample yields roughly 53,000 clones, just under 85% seen once. The origin of this receptor is a human donor in a cohort sampled during active COVID-19. This chain connects TRBV4-3 to TRBJ2-7, with 7 nucleotides matching TRBD1. The sequenced material came from peripheral blood. This chain's CDR3 is CASSPDRAAYEQYF. CDR3 nucleotides: TGCGCCAGCAGCCCCGACAGGGCCGCCTACGAGCAGTACTTC.